This entry concerns a single T cell receptor (beta chain). The antigen remains undetermined. TCRdb analysed the 5' RACE reads with MiXCR anew, one entry per CDR3 protein. This table has around 450,000 distinct CDR3 sequences, about 20% appearing once. The data derive from a study of T-cell memory formation after mild COVID-19. Study-wide background: The study found TCR clusters largely donor specific. Study findings and constraints: CD4+ contracting clones were found mainly in CM and EM, and CD8+ ones in EMRA.

The ends were cut back, 0 bases at V and 4 bases at J, with 9 bases in the middle. CDR1 and CDR2 (germline): MGHRA, YSYEKL. This CDR3 is 14 amino acids long. Material: PBMCs or a T cell subset sorted from them (not recorded which). This receptor was obtained from an adult woman who had mild COVID-19 (a few samples of this study predate the infection). Cell type and time point are not known. This chain joins TRBV4-1 and TRBJ1-2, with a possible D match to TRBD1 (6 bases). In nucleotides, the CDR3 is TGCGCCAGCAGCCAAGATGGAGGGGGCTATGGCTACACCTTC. Amino acid sequence: CASSQDGGGYGYTF.